Listed here are 21 T cell receptor beta chains from one sample, sequenced in a study of T cells in Graves' hyperthyroidism and ophthalmopathy. RNA transcripts served as the template for amplifying TCR beta CDR3 regions. HTBI primers were employed in a first-round RT-PCR of the TCR CDR3. TCRdb called the multiplex PCR reads again in MiXCR, with one record for every CDR3 protein. The sample consists of approximately 400,000 distinct CDR3 sequences, roughly 14% of them appearing once. The material sequenced was blood. Source of these receptors: a woman under 30 with Graves' hyperthyroidism.

The chain carries TRBV28 and TRBJ2-3; 9 bases fit TRBD1. Trimming removed 6 bases from V and 14 bases from J; junction bases left unmatched: 9. Germline V CDR1 and CDR2: MDHEN, SYDVKM. The CDR3 has 12 residues. CDR3 amino acids: CASSRMGTGRYF. As DNA, the CDR3 is TGTGCCAGCAGCCGTATGGGGACAGGGCGGTATTTT.

This clonotype was recorded at least ten times. The CDR3 here is CASSVTGYDQPQHF. The CDR3, as DNA: TGTGCCAGTAGTGTAACAGGGTACGATCAGCCCCAGCATTTT. The chain uses TRBV19 and TRBJ1-5, with TRBD1 as a possible D gene (6 bases). The V gene's germline CDR1 is LNHDA and CDR2 SQIVND (reference sequence). Between the trimmed V and J ends, which lost 5 bases and 5 bases, there was a span of 13 bases. This CDR3 is 14 amino acids long.

This clonotype was picked up many times. The rearrangement links TRBV28 to TRBJ2-2; either TRBD1 or TRBD2 may supply D (5 bases each). The CDR3 runs to 17 residues. The V end was cut by 6 bases, the J end by 5 bases, with 22 bases between. Looked up from germline, CDR1 is MDHEN and CDR2 is SYDVKM. The DNA of the CDR3 is TGTGCCAGCAGCACAGATCTGGGACGGCGAGGGACCGGGGAGCTGTTTTTT. Residues: CASSTDLGRRGTGELFF.

The chain recombines TRBV28 with TRBJ2-5; TRBD2 matches 8 bases. CDR1 and CDR2 from the germline V gene are MDHEN and SYDVKM. J was trimmed by 5 bases and V by 4 bases; bases with no gene match: 3. This CDR3 has 13 residues. Here the CDR3 reads CASSSPGGETQYF. The CDR3 bases are TGTGCCAGCAGTTCGCCGGGAGGGGAGACCCAGTACTTC.

V gene TRBV27 combines with J gene TRBJ1-6, with D unclear. There are 14 residues in the CDR3. Germline V gene data show CDR1 as MNHEY and CDR2 as SMNVEV (reference sequence). V lost 6 bases, J lost 7 bases, and 13 bases lay in between. Here the CDR3 reads CASRSIYWNSPLHF. The CDR3 region has the DNA TGTGCCAGCAGATCAATCTACTGGAATTCACCCCTCCACTTT.

As to this clonotype: An end of the junction does not agree with germline; a read error may underlie this. The chain is built from TRBV7-9 and TRBJ2-7; D uncertain. Germline-derived CDR1 and CDR2 are SEHNR and FQNEAQ (reference sequence). This CDR3 has 17 amino acids. For the CDR3, the DNA is TGTGCCAGCTTGCAGTCCGGACGGACGGTGAACTCCCACGAGCAGTACTTC. Protein product: CASLQSGRTVNSHEQYF.

The chain recombines TRBV9 with TRBJ2-3; 11 bases align to TRBD2. Germline lookup yields CDR1 SGDLS and CDR2 YYNGEE. V was pared by 0 bases and J by 4 bases, with 4 bases of the junction left unmatched. The CDR3 runs to 16 residues. The CDR3 sequence: CASSVEGLAVADTQYF. The CDR3 DNA sequence: TGTGCCAGCAGCGTAGAGGGACTAGCGGTTGCAGATACGCAGTATTTT.

This clonotype showed up many times. V is TRBV6-5 and J is TRBJ2-7; D remains unclear. Trimming pared 0 bases from V and 1 base from J, leaving 10 bases between. CDR1 and CDR2 from the germline V gene are MNHEY and SVGAGI. The length of the CDR3 is 15 residues. DNA for the CDR3: TGTGCCAGCAGTTACTCTGTGACCGGTTCCTACGAGCAGTACTTC. This gives the protein CASSYSVTGSYEQYF.

As regards this clonotype: At one boundary the junction diverges from the germline segment, which might be a read error. This chain uses TRBV5-6 with TRBJ2-3; possibly TRBD1 for D (6 bases). Germline values: CDR1 SGHDT, CDR2 YYEEEE. This CDR3 has 15 residues. The CDR3 loop reads CASSLGQESTDTQYF. CDR3 bases: TGTGCCAGCAGTTTGGGACAAGAATCCACAGATACGCAGTATTTT.

This clonotype was seen more than once but under ten times. The rearrangement joins TRBV5-6 to TRBJ2-5; 16 bases map to TRBD2. V lost 3 bases to trimming and J lost 5 bases; unmatched junction nucleotides: 7. Germline V gene data show CDR1 as SGHDT and CDR2 as YYEEEE. This CDR3 spans 17 amino acids. The CDR3 bases are TGTGCCAGCAGCTCCGGGACTAGCGGGGGGGCCAGGGAGACCCAGTACTTC. Protein product: CASSSGTSGGARETQYF.

The CDR3 loop is CASSLGPGTPLITYEQYF. Here the CDR3 DNA reads TGTGCCAGCAGCTTAGGGCCCGGAACTCCGCTCATCACCTACGAGCAGTACTTC. This chain links TRBV7-9 with TRBJ2-7; D is uncertain. Germline V gives CDR1 SEHNR, CDR2 FQNEAQ (reference sequence). This CDR3 is 18 amino acids long. V dropped 1 base and J dropped 2 bases, with 21 bases sitting between them.

The gene calls are TRBV7-3 and TRBJ2-2, with D possibly matching TRBD2 (6 bases). CDR1 is SGHTA and CDR2 is FQGTGA in the germline V gene. Trimming shortened V by 5 bases and J by 6 bases, and 22 bases separated the two germline ends. CDR3 length: 17 residues. CDR3 in amino acids: CASSPTPVIGGAGELFF. DNA for the CDR3: TGTGCCAGCAGCCCCACCCCGGTTATCGGCGGGGCCGGGGAGCTGTTTTTT.

Turning to this clonotype: The junction differs from germline at one of its ends, possibly a read error. The chain has TRBV4-2 and TRBJ1-2, with 7 bases lining up with TRBD1. Germline CDR1 LGHNA, CDR2 YNFKEQ. The length of the CDR3 is 17 residues. The CDR3: CASSPPGRQGFVDGYIF. The DNA for the CDR3 is TGTGCCAGCAGCCCCCCCGGGAGACAGGGTTTTGTCGATGGCTACATCTTC.

The chain links TRBV29-1 to TRBJ1-1; TRBD1 matches at 7 bases. The CDR3 length is 13 residues. Germline V gives CDR1 SQVTM, CDR2 ANQGSEA. V lost 7 bases to trimming and J lost 2 bases; unmatched junction nucleotides: 7. Here the CDR3 reads CSARTGVNTEAFF. CDR3 nucleotide sequence: TGCAGCGCCCGGACAGGAGTTAACACTGAAGCTTTCTTT.

This clonotype showed up just a few times. This rearrangement joins TRBV25-1 to TRBJ1-4, with D unresolved. Germline assignment: CDR1 MGHDK and CDR2 SYGVNS. Trimming pared 0 bases from V and 0 bases from J, leaving 23 bases between. The CDR3 extends over 21 amino acids. The CDR3 is CASSEYSPSSKAYATNEKLFF. DNA for the CDR3: TGTGCCAGCAGTGAATACTCCCCCTCTTCCAAAGCCTATGCAACTAATGAAAAACTGTTTTTT.

The chain uses TRBV19 and TRBJ1-1, with D hard to call. This CDR3 is built from 16 residues. CDR1 LNHDA and CDR2 SQIVND come from the germline V gene (reference sequence). The germline V and J ends were trimmed by 1 base and 1 base, with 13 bases remaining between them. CDR3 region: CASSIGRHRGNTEAFF. CDR3 coding DNA: TGTGCCAGTAGTATAGGGAGACACCGTGGGAACACTGAAGCTTTCTTT.

The table lists this clonotype with a count of one. The chain employs TRBV14 and TRBJ2-1; 9 nucleotides match TRBD2. The germline V gene encodes CDR1 SGHDN and CDR2 FVKESK. There are 16 residues in the CDR3. The J segment lost 5 bases and the V segment lost 4 bases, leaving 9 bases of the junction unmatched. The chain's CDR3 is CASSPWSGGLDNEQFF. DNA for the CDR3: TGTGCCAGCAGCCCTTGGAGCGGGGGGTTGGACAATGAGCAGTTCTTC.

About this clonotype itself: A clone one base away is much larger, so this may be a read error. The chain uses TRBV11-2 and TRBJ2-3; D gene ambiguous. This CDR3 has 12 amino acids. V lost 3 bases to trimming and J lost 9 bases, with 10 bases between them. Germline assignment: CDR1 SGHAT and CDR2 FQNNGV. The CDR3 loop reads CASSFGRGTQYF. The CDR3 bases are TGTGCCAGCAGCTTTGGCCGAGGCACGCAGTATTTT.

This clonotype was observed many times. The gene calls are TRBV5-1 and TRBJ2-1, with D possibly TRBD1 on 6 matching bases. The CDR3 contains 18 residues. V shed 4 bases and J shed 6 bases, with 26 bases lying between them. In germline, CDR1 is SGHRS, CDR2 YFSETQ. The CDR3 loop is CASSKRVIGQIISNEQFF. CDR3 in DNA: TGCGCCAGCAGCAAGAGGGTCATAGGACAGATCATTTCCAATGAGCAGTTCTTC.

This clonotype has only a few counts. CDR3 bases: TGTGCCAGCAGCCAAGATTCAGGGCAGGGAATTAGCACCTTC. This codes for CASSQDSGQGISTF. The chain carries TRBV4-2 and TRBJ1-2, with D tentatively TRBD1 (5 bases). CDR1 and CDR2 from the germline V gene are LGHNA and YNFKEQ. V shed 0 bases and J shed 13 bases, with 18 bases lying between them. This CDR3 is 14 amino acids long.

The chain recombines TRBV6-2 or TRBV6-3 with TRBJ1-2; 8 nucleotides line up with TRBD1. The V and J ends lost 5 bases and 4 bases, in that order; junction bases with no gene match: 21. Germline loops: CDR1 MNHEY, CDR2 SVGEGT. The CDR3 runs to 19 residues. The CDR3 region has the DNA TGTGCCAGCAGTACACACAAAGGACAGGGCGGTAAGATAGGCTATGGCTACACCTTC. As protein: CASSTHKGQGGKIGYGYTF.